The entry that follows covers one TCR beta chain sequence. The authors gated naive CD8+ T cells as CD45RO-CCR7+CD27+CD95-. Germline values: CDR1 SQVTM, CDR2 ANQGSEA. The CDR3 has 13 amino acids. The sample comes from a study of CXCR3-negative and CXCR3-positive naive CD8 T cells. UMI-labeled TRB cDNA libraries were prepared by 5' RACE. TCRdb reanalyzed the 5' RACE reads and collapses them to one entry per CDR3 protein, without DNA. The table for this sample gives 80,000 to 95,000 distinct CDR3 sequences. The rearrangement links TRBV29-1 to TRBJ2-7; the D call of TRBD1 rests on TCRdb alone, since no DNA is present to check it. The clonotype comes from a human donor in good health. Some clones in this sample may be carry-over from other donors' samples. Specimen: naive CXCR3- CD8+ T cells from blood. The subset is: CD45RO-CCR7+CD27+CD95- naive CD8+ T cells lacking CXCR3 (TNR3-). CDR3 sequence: CSVLGGADYEQYF.